A selection of T cell receptor beta chains follows, all from one sample in a study of technical replicates of blood from a handful of donors. Generated by immunoSEQ multiplex PCR, the TCRdb table keeps only in-frame clones and is missing some. Among some 57,000 clones, approximately 97% were seen once, and the ten largest hold 0.15% to 0.25%. Sequenced material: T cells isolated from PBMCs. All receptors come from a human donor in good health. CDR3s include the opening cysteine and the closing phenylalanine or tryptophan. Fields, in order: J gene, CDR3 length, V gene, CDR3 protein.

TRBJ2-1,12,TRBV6-4,CASSSIFNEQFF
TRBJ2-5,14,TRBV5-1,CASSLGTGEETQYF
TRBJ2-3,16,TRBV14,CASSLLAGRRTDTQYF
TRBJ1-3,15,TRBV5-1,CASSAIGQPGNTIYF
TRBJ2-5,10,TRBV11-2,CDSSRETQYF
TRBJ2-1,13,TRBV7-8,CASSPLGYNEQFF
TRBJ2-3,16,TRBV10-1,CASSEPSGGKADTQYF
TRBJ1-1,13,TRBV25-1,CASSELNGPEAFF
TRBJ1-4,18,TRBV27,CASSLHSGRGLTNEKLFF
TRBJ1-5,14,TRBV6-1,CASILTASNQPQHF
TRBJ1-2,15,TRBV6-1,CASSGTGTVNYGYTF